Below, one T cell receptor (beta chain) is given with its context. Clinical histories supplied by participants themselves formed the basis of cohort assignment. This sample stems from a study of blood T cell repertoires in COVID-19. Deletions cut 5 bases from V and 12 bases from J, with 20 bases between. CDR3 length: 13 amino acids. Germline assignment: CDR1 GTSNPN and CDR2 SVGIG (reference sequence). Data came from immunoSEQ multiplex PCR; TCRdb stores just in-frame clones and leaves some out. The table shows approximately 200,000 clones, with 70% to 90% occurring only once. This TCR derives from a man aged 25-45 years who had recovered from COVID-19. Material for sequencing was PBMCs or T cells enriched from blood (not recorded which). The chain employs TRBV30 and TRBJ2-1; D is perhaps TRBD2 (6 bases). The CDR3 loop is CAWERSRLGGQFF. The CDR3 nucleotides read TGTGCCTGGGAGAGATCAAGGCTGGGGGGGCAGTTCTTC.